The clone carrying this T cell receptor (beta chain) was seen more than once but under ten times. What it binds is unknown. Data came from immunoSEQ multiplex PCR; TCRdb stores just in-frame clones and leaves some out. The table shows 650,000 to 750,000 clones, with roughly 78% occurring only once. V lost 7 bases and J lost 6, with 16 bases in between. The length of the CDR3 is 13 residues. The V gene's germline CDR1 is LNHDA and CDR2 SQIVND (reference sequence). The data belong to a study of shared clonotypes between healthy human individuals. Study-wide results and caveats: Roughly 5% of naive CD4 clonotypes were shared across a handful of donors.

Adults of Caucasian background living in Nashville, Tennessee made up all donors. The chain is built from TRBV19 and TRBJ2-7, with a possible D match to TRBD1 (6 bases). This TCR was sampled from a woman in her twenties or thirties in good health. The sample comprised memory CD4+ T cells sorted from blood. The subset denotes: CD45RA-negative fraction. The CDR3 protein is CASTPEGEFEQYF. As DNA, the CDR3 is TGTGCCAGTACCCCCGAGGGGGAATTCGAGCAGTACTTC.